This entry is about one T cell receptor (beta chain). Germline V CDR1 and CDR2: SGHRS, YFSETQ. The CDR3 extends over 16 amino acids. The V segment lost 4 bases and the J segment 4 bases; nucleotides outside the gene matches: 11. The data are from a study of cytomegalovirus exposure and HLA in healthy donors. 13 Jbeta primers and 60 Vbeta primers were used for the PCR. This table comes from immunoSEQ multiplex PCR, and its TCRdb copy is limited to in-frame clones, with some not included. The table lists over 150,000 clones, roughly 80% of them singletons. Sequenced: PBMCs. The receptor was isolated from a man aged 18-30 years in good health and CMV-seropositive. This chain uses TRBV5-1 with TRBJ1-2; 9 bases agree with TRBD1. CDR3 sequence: CASSPDRDRVSYGYTF. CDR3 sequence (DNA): TGCGCCAGCAGCCCCGACCGGGACAGGGTCAGCTATGGCTACACCTTC. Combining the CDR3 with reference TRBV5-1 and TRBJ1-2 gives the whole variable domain KAGVTQTPRYLIKTRGQQVTLSCSPISGHRSVSWYQQTPGQGLQFLFEYFSETQRNKGNFPGRFSGRQFSNSRSEMNVSTLELGDSALYLCASSPDRDRVSYGYTFGSGTRLTVV.